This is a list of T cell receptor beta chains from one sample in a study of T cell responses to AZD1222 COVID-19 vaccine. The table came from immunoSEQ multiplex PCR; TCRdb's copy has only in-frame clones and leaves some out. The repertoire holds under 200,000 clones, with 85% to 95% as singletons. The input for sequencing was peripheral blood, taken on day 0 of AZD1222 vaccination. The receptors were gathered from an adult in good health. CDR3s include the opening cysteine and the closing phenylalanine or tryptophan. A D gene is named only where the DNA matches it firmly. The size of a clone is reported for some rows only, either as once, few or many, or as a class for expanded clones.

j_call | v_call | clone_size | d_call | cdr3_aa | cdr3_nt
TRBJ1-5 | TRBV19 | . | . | CASSMGPLNQPQHF | TGTGCCAGTAGTATGGGGCCACTCAATCAGCCCCAGCATTTT
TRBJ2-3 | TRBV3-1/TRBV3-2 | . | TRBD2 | CASSAQRGSTDTQYF | TGTGCCAGCAGCGCGCAGCGGGGAAGCACAGATACGCAGTATTTT
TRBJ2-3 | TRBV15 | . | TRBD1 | CATSARQGHTDTQYF | TGTGCCACCAGCGCCCGACAGGGACACACAGATACGCAGTATTTT
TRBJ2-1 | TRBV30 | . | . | CAWSVGRSYNEQFF | TGTGCCTGGAGTGTCGGGCGCTCCTACAATGAGCAGTTCTTC
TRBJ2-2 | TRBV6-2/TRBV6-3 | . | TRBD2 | CASSSSAWEREGQDTGELFF | TGTGCCAGCAGTTCCTCCGCCTGGGAGCGGGAGGGCCAGGACACCGGGGAGCTGTTTTTT
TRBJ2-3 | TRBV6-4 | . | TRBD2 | CASRRLAGTGDTQYF | TGTGCCAGCAGGAGACTAGCGGGAACGGGAGATACGCAGTATTTT
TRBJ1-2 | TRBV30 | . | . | CASRGRAYGYTF | TGTGCTTCGAGGGGCAGGGCCTATGGCTACACCTTC
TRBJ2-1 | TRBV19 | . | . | CASSWYNEQFF | TGTGCCAGTAGTTGGTACAATGAGCAGTTCTTC
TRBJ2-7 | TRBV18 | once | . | CASSLTIDTAKQYF | TGTGCCAGCTCCCTCACTATCGATACAGCGAAGCAGTACTTC
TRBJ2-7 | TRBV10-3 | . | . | CAISGRDNEQYF | TGTGCCATCAGTGGCCGTGACAACGAGCAGTACTTC
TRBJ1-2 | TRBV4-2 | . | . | CASSQDWSRDYGYTF | TGTGCCAGCAGCCAAGATTGGAGCAGGGACTATGGCTACACCTTC
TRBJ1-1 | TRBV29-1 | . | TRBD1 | CSVDRTGRDTEAFF | TGCAGCGTTGATAGGACAGGTCGGGACACTGAAGCTTTCTTT
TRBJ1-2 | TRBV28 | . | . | CASSTWFYGYTF | TGTGCCAGCAGTACTTGGTTCTATGGCTACACCTTC
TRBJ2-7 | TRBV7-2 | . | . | CASSGDWPKSDEQYF | TGTGCCAGCAGCGGAGACTGGCCTAAGAGTGACGAGCAGTACTTC
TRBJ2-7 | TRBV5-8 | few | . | CASNRRGMGFYEQYF | TGTGCCAGCAACCGGAGGGGTATGGGCTTCTACGAGCAGTACTTC
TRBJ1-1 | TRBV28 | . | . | CASSFGVGNTEAFF | TGTGCCAGCAGTTTTGGGGTAGGGAACACTGAAGCTTTCTTT